This T cell receptor beta chain was retrieved from a study of blood T cell repertoires in COVID-19. Overall study: Sources were T cells, B-cell-depleted T cells, or PBMCs; the material itself was cDNA or gDNA.

The germline gives CDR1 KGHSH, CDR2 LQKENI. CDR3 length: 13 residues. Trimming left V 4 bases short and J 0 bases short, with 7 bases between. In the source study's methods: The assay estimated nucleated cells by amplifying reference gene primers. Sequencing used immunoSEQ multiplex PCR; TCRdb keeps in-frame clones, though not all of them. The D gene and trimming were derived from the DNA, and the V and J assignments and clone size from that table. The sample contains approximately 260,000 clones, 89% of which appear only once. The source material was peripheral blood. The receptor was derived from a middle-aged woman who had recovered from COVID-19. The chain is built from TRBV18 and TRBJ2-7; D call uncertain. CDR3 DNA sequence: TGTGCCAGCTCACAAACAGTCTCCTACGAGCAGTACGTC. This gives the protein CASSQTVSYEQYV.